Sequencing of this T cell receptor (beta chain) was carried out in a study of T-cell reconstitution after alpha-beta-depleted transplantation in children. Germline-derived CDR1 and CDR2 are MDHEN and SYDVKM. CDR3 length: 14 residues. V lost 3 bases and J lost 2, with 11 bases in between. The TCRbeta library incorporated unique molecular identifiers. Via MiXCR, TCRdb re-called the PCR reads, giving one row per CDR3 protein. The repertoire holds nearly 400,000 distinct CDR3 sequences, with 20% as singletons. The clonotype was recovered from a human donor who donated a stem cell graft to a child with acute myeloid leukemia. The sequenced sample was PBMCs from the stem cell graft donor, obtained from the stem cell graft. The rearrangement links TRBV28 to TRBJ2-7; D is ambiguous. The CDR3 coding sequence is TGTGCCAGCAGTTTTGTTGCAGGTACCTACGAGCAGTACTTC. This translates into CASSFVAGTYEQYF. The variable domain in full, completed from reference TRBV28 and TRBJ2-7, reads DVKVTQSSRYLVKRTGEKVFLECVQDMDHENMFWYRQDPGLGLRLIYFSYDVKMKEKGDIPEGYSVSREKKERFSLILESASTNQTSMYLCASSFVAGTYEQYFGPGTRLTVT.